Below are 4 T cell receptor beta chains sequenced from a single sample in a study of shared clonotypes between healthy human individuals. Assay: immunoSEQ multiplex PCR; the TCRdb copy retains only in-frame clones and omits some. Here the sample spans roughly 2.6 million clones, about 92% being singletons. Material: naive CD4+ T cells sorted from blood. Indicated subset: CD45RA+ positively selected. Receptors were obtained from a man between 18 and 29 years old in good health.

V and J are TRBV18 and TRBJ2-3, with D maybe TRBD1 (6 bases). V lost 1 base to trimming and J lost 6 bases, with 14 bases between them. This CDR3 region has 15 residues. CDR1 is KGHSH, CDR2 LQKENI, per germline. The CDR3 coding sequence is TGTGCCAGCTCACCACGGGGACAATCGTTTGATACGCAGTATTTT. It is translated as CASSPRGQSFDTQYF.

The chain couples TRBV7-8 to TRBJ2-3; 7 bases map to TRBD1. Trimming took 0 bases from V and 2 from J; bases not matched to a gene: 8. Looked up from germline, CDR1 is SGHVS and CDR2 is FQNEAQ. The CDR3 runs to 17 residues. CDR3 in DNA: TGTGCCAGCAGCTTAGCAAGGGGCAGGGGGAACACAGATACGCAGTATTTT. Its translation: CASSLARGRGNTDTQYF.

On this clone: This sample also contains other DNA sequences that code for the same CDR3. The V gene is TRBV30, the J gene TRBJ1-1; D not certain. V was shortened by 5 bases and J by 3 bases, with 7 bases between the two germline ends. This CDR3 is 11 amino acids long. Looked up from germline, CDR1 is GTSNPN and CDR2 is SVGIG (reference sequence). CDR3 nucleotides: TGTGCCTGGGGGGTCGACACTGAAGCTTTCTTT. As protein: CAWGVDTEAFF.

The chain couples TRBV11-3 to TRBJ1-2; D might be TRBD1 (5 bases). Trimming removed 4 bases from V and 7 bases from J, with 22 bases in between. Germline V CDR1 and CDR2: SGHNT, YENEEA. The CDR3 covers 16 residues. The CDR3 spells CASSYRGSSPGRGYTF. The DNA for the CDR3 is TGTGCCAGCAGCTACCGGGGGTCTAGTCCGGGACGTGGCTACACCTTC.